This TCR beta chain emerged from a study of response to subunit inactivated influenza vaccine. This clonotype was counted at least ten times. The antigen is not known. From the RT-PCR reads, TCRdb called clonotypes with MiXCR, one entry per CDR3 protein. The sample records approximately 500,000 distinct CDR3 sequences, over 10% being singletons. Germline values: CDR1 MNHEY, CDR2 SVGEGT. The CDR3 is 13 amino acids. The germline V and J ends were trimmed by 8 bases and 0 bases, with 9 bases remaining between them. Study-level results: The authors suggested that few new T cells are recruited per seasonal influenza vaccination.

This sequence was found in a middle-aged man who received an inactivated influenza vaccine. V usage is TRBV6-2 or TRBV6-3 and J usage is TRBJ2-3; D uncertain. Sequencing was performed on PBMCs from blood, taken 40 to 50 days after vaccination. The CDR3 DNA sequence: TGTGCCAGCCGCGGTACTAGCACAGATACGCAGTATTTT. Amino acids: CASRGTSTDTQYF.